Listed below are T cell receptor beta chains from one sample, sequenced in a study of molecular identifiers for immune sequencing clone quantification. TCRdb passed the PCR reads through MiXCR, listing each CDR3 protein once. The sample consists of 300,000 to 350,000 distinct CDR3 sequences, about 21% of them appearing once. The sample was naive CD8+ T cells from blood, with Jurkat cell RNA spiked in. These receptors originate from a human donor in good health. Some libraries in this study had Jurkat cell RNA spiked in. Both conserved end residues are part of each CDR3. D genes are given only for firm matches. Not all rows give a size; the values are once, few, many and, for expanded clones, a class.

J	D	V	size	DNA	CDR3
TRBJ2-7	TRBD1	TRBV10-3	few	TGTGCCATCAGTTCCCCGGGACAGGGAACCTACGAGCAGTACTTC	CAISSPGQGTYEQYF
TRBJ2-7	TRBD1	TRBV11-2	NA	TGTGCCAGCAGCTACACCGGGACAGGGGGCTACGAGCAGTACTTC	CASSYTGTGGYEQYF
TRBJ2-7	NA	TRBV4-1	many	TGCGCCAGCAGCCAAGGTAGAGCGACAGACCTTTACGAGCAGTACTTC	CASSQGRATDLYEQYF
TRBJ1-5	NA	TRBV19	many	TGTGCCAGTAGTATCGGGACCAGGGGAGGCAATCAGCCCCAGCATTTT	CASSIGTRGGNQPQHF
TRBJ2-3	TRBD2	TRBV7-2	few	TGTGCCAGCAGCTTAGAAGGACTAGCGTCAGATACGCAGTATTTT	CASSLEGLASDTQYF
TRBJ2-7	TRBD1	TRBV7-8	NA	TGTGCCAGCAGCTTAGCGGCCAAGCCAGGGGGGCAGTACTTC	CASSLAAKPGGQYF
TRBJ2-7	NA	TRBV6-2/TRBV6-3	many	TGTGCCAGCACCCACTCCTACGAGCAGTACTTC	CASTHSYEQYF
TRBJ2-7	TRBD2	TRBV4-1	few	TGCGCCAGCAGCCCGCGAGGGGAGGGGAGTTTCTCCTACGAGCAGTACTTC	CASSPRGEGSFSYEQYF
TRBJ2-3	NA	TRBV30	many	TGTGCCTGGAGTGGAGGTGCCGGAAATACGCAGTATTTT	CAWSGGAGNTQYF
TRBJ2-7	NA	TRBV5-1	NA	TGCGCCAGCAGCGACTCAGGGGATTCCTACGAGCAGTACTTC	CASSDSGDSYEQYF
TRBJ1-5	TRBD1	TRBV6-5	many	TGTGCCAGCAGTCCAGGGGGCGGGCAGCCCCAGCATTTT	CASSPGGGQPQHF
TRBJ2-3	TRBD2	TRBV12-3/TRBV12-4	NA	TGTGCCAGCAGTTACAGCGGGGGGGGGGACACAGATACGCAGTATTTT	CASSYSGGGDTDTQYF
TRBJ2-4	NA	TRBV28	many	TGTGCCAGCAGTTTATGGGAAAGCAAAAACATTCAGTACTTC	CASSLWESKNIQYF
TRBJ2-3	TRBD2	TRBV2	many	TGTGCCAGCGGGTCGCTAGCGGGGTTCACAGATACGCAGTATTTT	CASGSLAGFTDTQYF
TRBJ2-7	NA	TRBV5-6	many	TGTGCCAGCAGCGGGGGAGGACAGGTTTTCTACGAGCAGTACTTC	CASSGGGQVFYEQYF
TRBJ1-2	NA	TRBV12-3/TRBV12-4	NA	TGTGCCAGCAGTTTGTACAGACAGTCTAACTATGGCTACACCTTC	CASSLYRQSNYGYTF
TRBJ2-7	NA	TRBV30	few	TGTGCCTGGAGCGAGACCGGGACGTTTTACGAGCAGTACTTC	CAWSETGTFYEQYF
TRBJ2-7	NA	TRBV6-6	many	TGTGCCAGCAGCCACGGACAAGAAGGGTACTTC	CASSHGQEGYF
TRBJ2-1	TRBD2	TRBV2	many	TGTGCCAGCTTCAAGCGGGGGAGCTCCTACAATGAGCAGTTCTTC	CASFKRGSSYNEQFF
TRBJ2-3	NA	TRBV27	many	TGTGCCAGCAGTTTACTTCTTCCCGTCGGCACAGATACGCAGTATTTT	CASSLLLPVGTDTQYF
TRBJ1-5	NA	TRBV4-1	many	TGCGCCAGCAGCCAATCTGGGGGGGGTGGCCAGCCCCAGCATTTT	CASSQSGGGGQPQHF
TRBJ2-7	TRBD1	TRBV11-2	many	TGTGCCAGCAGCTCCCCCACTTTAGGGACAGTGCTAACCTACGAGCAGTACTTC	CASSSPTLGTVLTYEQYF